These 32 T cell receptor beta chains came from one sample sequenced in a study of T cells in Graves' hyperthyroidism and ophthalmopathy (dated by TCRdb to about 2019). The library was obtained by multiplex PCR. Instrument used: Illumina HiSeq 2000. The TCR beta CDR3 regions were amplified from RNA transcripts. The first round of RT-PCR for the TCR CDR3 was performed with the HTBI primer set and the Qiagen OneStep RT-PCR kit. In-frame beta chains were kept once TCRdb had trimmed the public reads at Q25 with fastp and called clones with MiXCR. Every distinct CDR3 protein forms one entry, paired with its most common genes and DNA. The table for this sample lists around 700,000 distinct CDR3 sequences; about 19% of them were counted only once. Approximately 15% of the sample is held by the ten biggest clonotypes. The sample taken for sequencing was blood. The origin of the receptors is a woman aged 45-60 years with Graves' hyperthyroidism that later progressed to Graves' ophthalmopathy.

This clonotype was seen many times. This chain joins TRBV6-1 and TRBJ1-5; no firm D call. Germline V CDR1 and CDR2: MNHNS, SASEGT. V lost 6 bases and J 3 bases, leaving 12 bases between the germline ends. The length of the CDR3 is 14 residues. CDR3 sequence reads: CASSSSGNNQPQHF. Here the CDR3 DNA reads TGTGCCAGCAGCTCCTCGGGAAACAATCAGCCCCAGCATTTT.

V usage is TRBV25-1 and J usage is TRBJ1-2; TRBD1 matches 9 bases. The junction had 8 bases not matched to a gene; V was cut back by 6 bases and J by 3 bases. In germline, CDR1 is MGHDK, CDR2 SYGVNS. The CDR3 runs 15 residues. Here the CDR3 reads CASRGPGQGHYGYTF. The CDR3 DNA follows: TGTGCCAGCAGAGGACCGGGACAGGGCCACTATGGCTACACCTTC.

The J gene is TRBJ2-5, the V gene TRBV6-6, with D possibly TRBD1 on 8 matching bases. Per the germline V gene, CDR1 is MNHNY and CDR2 is SVGAGI (reference sequence). V was pared by 0 bases and J by 9 bases, with 20 bases between. The CDR3 runs 16 residues. As DNA, the CDR3 is TGTGCCAGCAGTTACTCCTCGGACAGGGAGGGCTTTGCCCAGTACTTC. This gives the protein CASSYSSDREGFAQYF.

This clonotype was observed a few times. V and J are TRBV18 and TRBJ2-7; TRBD1 aligns across 8 bases. This CDR3 is built from 16 residues. After removal of 0 bases from V and 1 base from J, the junction contained 5 bases not matched to a gene. Per the germline V gene, CDR1 is KGHSH and CDR2 is LQKENI. CDR3 in DNA: TGTGCCAGCTCACCACCGATAAGGGACAGGTCCTACGAGCAGTACTTC. This translates into CASSPPIRDRSYEQYF.

This clonotype showed up just a few times. The V and J genes are TRBV4-1 and TRBJ1-1, with 7 nucleotides matching TRBD1. J gave up 1 base and V 5 bases, and 4 bases lay outside the gene matches. CDR1 MGHRA and CDR2 YSYEKL come from the germline V gene. The CDR3 sequence is 14 residues long. The CDR3 spells CASSNRGSNTEAFF. CDR3 in DNA: TGCGCCAGCAGCAACAGGGGCTCGAACACTGAAGCTTTCTTT.

This clonotype was counted a few times. The chain recombines TRBV9 with TRBJ2-1; 9 nucleotides match TRBD2. The V and J ends lost 3 bases and 4 bases, in that order; junction bases with no gene match: 8. The CDR3 has 16 amino acids. The germline CDR1 and CDR2 sequences are SGDLS and YYNGEE. CDR3 nucleotide sequence: TGTGCCAGCAGCGGGATAGGAAGCGGGGGGTACAATGAGCAGTTCTTC. Protein: CASSGIGSGGYNEQFF. The entire variable domain, with the rest obtained from reference TRBV9 and TRBJ2-1, is as follows: DSGVTQTPKHLITATGQRVTLRCSPRSGDLSVYWYQQSLDQGLQFLIQYYNGEERAKGNILERFSAQQFPDLHSELNLSSLELGDSALYFCASSGIGSGGYNEQFFGPGTRLTVL.

This clonotype was picked up many times. The rearrangement links TRBV12-3 or TRBV12-4 to TRBJ2-7; tentative D call: TRBD1 (6 bases). The CDR3 is 16 amino acids. Trimming took off 6 bases at V and 0 bases at J, with 18 bases between the two ends. The CDR3 is CASSLSKDRRSYEQYF. The DNA of the CDR3 is TGTGCCAGCAGCCTTTCCAAGGACAGACGCTCCTACGAGCAGTACTTC.

The chain combines TRBV7-6 with TRBJ2-1; D possibly matches TRBD1 or TRBD2 (6 bases each). V lost 5 bases to trimming and J lost 4 bases, with 18 bases between them. Germline V lookup: CDR1 SGHVS, CDR2 FNYEAQ. The CDR3 consists of 16 residues. CDR3 sequence (DNA): TGTGCCAGCAGCCTAGTAAATTGGGGGGCGTACAATGAGCAGTTCTTC. It is translated as CASSLVNWGAYNEQFF.

The rearrangement links TRBV9 to TRBJ1-4; the D gene is possibly TRBD1 (6 bases). CDR3 length: 14 amino acids. Germline CDR1 SGDLS, CDR2 YYNGEE. The ends were cut back, 0 bases at V and 8 bases at J, with 11 bases in the middle. CDR3 amino acids: CASSVGGLGEKLFF. Here the CDR3 DNA reads TGTGCCAGCAGCGTAGGGGGGCTGGGGGAAAAACTGTTTTTT.

The genes are TRBV30 and TRBJ1-6, with D perhaps TRBD1 (6 bases). Germline values: CDR1 GTSNPN, CDR2 SVGIG (reference sequence). This CDR3 is 15 amino acids long. V lost 2 bases and J 7 bases, leaving 15 bases between the germline ends. In DNA form, the CDR3 reads TGTGCCTGGAGTCCCCCGGCAGGGGACAATTCACCCCTCCACTTT. Translated: CAWSPPAGDNSPLHF.

The chain joins TRBV19 to TRBJ1-5, with no clear D. This CDR3 spans 14 amino acids. Trimming removed 0 bases at V and 7 bases at J, with 10 bases between. CDR1 LNHDA and CDR2 SQIVND come from the germline V gene (reference sequence). In nucleotides, the CDR3 is TGTGCCAGTAGTATAGATCTATCGGCCCAGCCCCAGCATTTT. This encodes CASSIDLSAQPQHF.

A few counts support this clonotype. The chain employs TRBV29-1 and TRBJ2-3; 9 positions match TRBD2. The CDR3 has 14 residues. CDR1 is SQVTM, CDR2 ANQGSEA, per germline. V lost 6 bases to trimming and J lost 1 base; unmatched junction nucleotides: 5. The CDR3 bases are TGCAGCGTCGTTAAGCGGGGGGGCACAGATACGCAGTATTTT. Its translation is CSVVKRGGTDTQYF.

The chain is built from TRBV20-1 and TRBJ2-7; D might be TRBD1 (6 bases). Trimming left V 0 bases short and J 3 bases short, with 15 bases between. In germline, CDR1 is DFQATT, CDR2 SNEGSKA (reference sequence). There are 15 residues in the CDR3. Here the CDR3 reads CSARDRRTAFYEQYF. The DNA of the CDR3 is TGCAGTGCTAGAGATCGCAGGACAGCGTTCTACGAGCAGTACTTC.

This clonotype has at least ten counts. The chain links TRBV6-1 to TRBJ2-7; 10 bases align to TRBD1. J gave up 6 bases and V 5 bases, and 10 bases lay outside the gene matches. There are 15 residues in the CDR3. The V gene's germline CDR1 is MNHNS and CDR2 SASEGT. This chain's CDR3 is CASSTPSGTGVEQYF. In nucleotides, the CDR3 is TGTGCCAGCAGTACCCCCTCCGGGACAGGGGTCGAGCAGTACTTC.

The table lists this clonotype with many counts. V gene TRBV20-1 combines with J gene TRBJ1-1, with D possibly TRBD1 on 6 matching bases. This CDR3 contains 15 residues. Germline V gene data show CDR1 as DFQATT and CDR2 as SNEGSKA (reference sequence). The germline V and J ends were trimmed by 6 bases and 1 base, with 18 bases remaining between them. CDR3 residues: CSAPGGGAWNTEAFF. The CDR3 nucleotides are TGCAGTGCCCCCGGCGGGGGGGCCTGGAACACTGAAGCTTTCTTT.

As concerns this clonotype: One end of the junction fails to match germline, which may point to a read error. J is TRBJ2-7 and V is TRBV18; 7 nucleotides agree with TRBD1. Per germline, CDR1 KGHSH and CDR2 LQKENI. The CDR3 has 14 residues. CDR3 bases: TGTGCCAGCTCACGCCGGGACAGCTCCCACGAGCAGTACTTC. Amino acids: CASSRRDSSHEQYF.

The chain employs TRBV30 and TRBJ2-1, with 8 bases lining up with TRBD2. The ends lost 3 bases at V and 9 bases at J; junction bases unmatched: 10. The CDR3 totals 14 residues. CDR1 is GTSNPN, CDR2 SVGIG, per germline (reference sequence). CDR3 sequence reads: CAWRKRGSLSEQFF. CDR3 in DNA: TGTGCCTGGAGAAAGCGGGGGAGCTTAAGTGAGCAGTTCTTC.

The rearrangement joins TRBV5-1 to TRBJ2-3, with 8 positions matching TRBD1. Germline V gene sequence: CDR1 SGHRS, CDR2 YFSETQ. V shed 5 bases and J 6 bases; nucleotides not matched to a gene: 11. The CDR3 loop spans 15 amino acids. This CDR3 is CASSGGQGASDTQYF. CDR3 nucleotides: TGCGCCAGCAGTGGAGGACAGGGAGCATCGGATACGCAGTATTTT.

The gene calls are TRBV3-1 and TRBJ2-3, with 8 positions matching TRBD2. The germline CDR1 and CDR2 sequences are LGHDT and YNNKEL (reference sequence). This CDR3 is 16 amino acids long. Germline trimming cut 4 bases from V and 4 bases from J; bases unmatched to any gene: 10. In DNA, the CDR3 is TGTGCCAGCAGCCCGCGTAGCGGGGTTAGGGCAGATACGCAGTATTTT. It yields the protein CASSPRSGVRADTQYF.

In this sample, this clonotype turned up many times. The J gene is TRBJ2-1, the V gene TRBV11-2; maybe TRBD1 (6 bases). The CDR3 runs to 17 residues. V was clipped by 3 bases and J by 2 bases, with 17 bases between them. Looked up from germline, CDR1 is SGHAT and CDR2 is FQNNGV. The CDR3 region is CASSFPRQGYPYNEQFF. The CDR3 bases are TGTGCCAGCAGCTTTCCGAGGCAGGGGTATCCCTACAATGAGCAGTTCTTC.

This clonotype was seen at least ten times. The chain carries TRBV3-1 and TRBJ2-5, with TRBD2 identical over 7 bases. CDR1 and CDR2 from the germline V gene are LGHDT and YNNKEL (reference sequence). This CDR3 has 14 residues. V dropped 6 bases and J dropped 2; count of bases not matched to a gene: 6. The CDR3 region has the DNA TGTGCCAGCAGAACACGGGGACTACAAGAGACCCAGTACTTC. Translating gives CASRTRGLQETQYF.

The chain combines TRBV5-5 with TRBJ1-3, with D possibly TRBD1 on 6 matching bases. Trimming stripped 4 bases from V and 4 bases from J, with 15 bases between. The CDR3 consists of 15 residues. Germline CDR1 reads SGHKS; CDR2 reads YYEKEE (reference sequence). The DNA for the CDR3 is TGTGCCAGCAGCCCACCGGGGGCGCTGGGAAACACCATATATTTT. It yields the protein CASSPPGALGNTIYF.

This clonotype has just one count. The chain employs TRBV6-2 or TRBV6-3 and TRBJ2-4, with 10 bases lining up with TRBD1. Germline loops: CDR1 MNHEY, CDR2 SVGEGT. The CDR3 runs to 15 residues. The V gene end was trimmed by 0 bases and the J gene end by 8 bases; junction bases not matched to a gene: 4. CDR3 sequence reads: CASSYSGDRGDIQYF. For the CDR3, the DNA is TGTGCCAGCAGTTACTCAGGGGACAGGGGAGACATTCAGTACTTC.

This clonotype was recorded at least ten times. The V and J genes are TRBV12-3 or TRBV12-4 and TRBJ1-2; TRBD1 is a possible D gene (5 bases). The CDR3 extends over 13 amino acids. V was clipped by 6 bases and J by 3 bases, with 11 bases between them. The CDR3 is CASSRDLDYGYTF. In DNA, the CDR3 is TGTGCCAGCAGCCGGGACTTGGACTATGGCTACACCTTC.

This clonotype was detected many times. The V gene is TRBV5-1, the J gene TRBJ1-2; D uncertain. V was shortened by 5 bases and J by 6 bases, with 17 bases between the two germline ends. CDR1 and CDR2 (germline): SGHRS, YFSETQ. This CDR3 is built from 14 residues. CDR3 sequence (DNA): TGCGCCAGCAGGAGGTCAGAAGGTATTAATGGCTACACCTTC. Translating it yields CASRRSEGINGYTF. Looking up the rest from reference TRBV5-1 and TRBJ1-2 gives the full variable domain: KAGVTQTPRYLIKTRGQQVTLSCSPISGHRSVSWYQQTPGQGLQFLFEYFSETQRNKGNFPGRFSGRQFSNSRSEMNVSTLELGDSALYLCASRRSEGINGYTFGSGTRLTVV.

The chain is built from TRBV20-1 and TRBJ2-7; the D gene is possibly TRBD1 (6 bases). Trimming took 4 bases from V and 0 from J, leaving 16 bases between them. This CDR3 is 15 amino acids long. In germline, CDR1 is DFQATT, CDR2 SNEGSKA (reference sequence). CDR3 nucleotides: TGCAGTGCTACCTTTCCAGGGACAAACTCCTACGAGCAGTACTTC. Translating it yields CSATFPGTNSYEQYF.

This clonotype was picked up a small number of times. The chain combines TRBV28 with TRBJ1-4; D is perhaps TRBD1 (5 bases). Germline CDR1 and CDR2: MDHEN and SYDVKM. This CDR3 comprises 14 residues. V was shortened by 2 bases and J by 7 bases, with 11 bases between the two germline ends. The CDR3 sequence is CASSLGRATEKLFF. The CDR3 DNA is TGTGCCAGCAGTTTAGGCAGGGCTACTGAAAAACTGTTTTTT. The whole variable domain, filled in from reference TRBV28 and TRBJ1-4, reads DVKVTQSSRYLVKRTGEKVFLECVQDMDHENMFWYRQDPGLGLRLIYFSYDVKMKEKGDIPEGYSVSREKKERFSLILESASTNQTSMYLCASSLGRATEKLFFGSGTQLSVL.

This clonotype showed up just a few times. The chain carries TRBV9 and TRBJ1-1, with D perhaps matching TRBD1 (5 bases). V lost 5 bases and J lost 0, with 14 bases in between. Germline V gives CDR1 SGDLS, CDR2 YYNGEE. CDR3 size: 15 residues. The CDR3 here is CASSDLTAMNTEAFF. The CDR3 bases are TGTGCCAGCAGTGACCTGACAGCGATGAACACTGAAGCTTTCTTT.

CDR3 bases: TGTGCCATCAGTGATAGCGGTTCGAATGGCTACACCTTC. It codes for CAISDSGSNGYTF. J is TRBJ1-2 and V is TRBV10-3; no firm D call. V was trimmed by 3 bases and J by 6 bases, leaving 11 bases between them. CDR1 is ENHRY and CDR2 is SYGVKD in the germline V gene. The CDR3 length is 13 residues.

With respect to this clonotype: With a much larger clone just one base away, this may be a read error. The chain is built from TRBV20-1 and TRBJ1-3; D possibly corresponds to TRBD1 (5 bases). CDR1 is DFQATT, CDR2 SNEGSKA, per germline (reference sequence). V lost 3 bases and J lost 9, with 18 bases in between. This CDR3 spans 14 amino acids. The CDR3, as DNA: TGCAGTGCTAGCCTCGGGACTAGGAGAAGCACCATATATTTT. It is translated as CSASLGTRRSTIYF.

V gene TRBV29-1 combines with J gene TRBJ1-1, with D possibly being TRBD1 (5 bases). Germline CDR1 reads SQVTM; CDR2 reads ANQGSEA. The CDR3 length is 14 residues. The V end was cut by 4 bases, the J end by 7 bases, with 19 bases between. CDR3 in DNA: TGCAGCGTTGTCCCAGACCAGGGTTTGATTGAAGCTTTCTTT. Residues: CSVVPDQGLIEAFF.

At least ten counts were recorded for this clonotype. This chain links TRBV5-5 with TRBJ1-2; D gene uncertain. This CDR3 region has 14 residues. CDR1 and CDR2 (germline): SGHKS, YYEKEE (reference sequence). V gave up 0 bases and J gave up 2 bases, with 8 bases separating them. This chain's CDR3 is CASSLEGMNYGYTF. Here the CDR3 DNA reads TGTGCCAGCAGCTTGGAGGGTATGAACTATGGCTACACCTTC. The full variable domain, rest sourced from reference TRBV5-5 and TRBJ1-2, is DAGVTQSPTHLIKTRGQQVTLRCSPISGHKSVSWYQQVLGQGPQFIFQYYEKEERGRGNFPDRFSARQFPNYSSELNVNALLLGDSALYLCASSLEGMNYGYTFGSGTRLTVV.